Listed here are 3 T cell receptor beta chains from one sample, sequenced in a study of T cell repertoires in cytomegalovirus infection. TCRdb fed the reads into MiXCR, producing one record per CDR3 protein. The sample includes hundreds of thousands of distinct CDR3 sequences, approximately 33% of them seen just once. Their recognized antigens are unknown. Sample: cultured PBMCs, taken from culture after CMV antigen stimulation. All receptors come from a human donor in good health (CMV status not recorded). Some clones in this sample may be carry-over from other donors' samples.

This clonotype came up many times. The chain uses TRBV7-8 and TRBJ2-7, with TRBD1 identical over 9 bases. The CDR3 is 17 amino acids. The V gene's germline CDR1 is SGHVS and CDR2 FQNEAQ. V gave up 4 bases and J gave up 3 bases; unmatched junction bases: 13. This chain's CDR3 is CASSSGTGRTFVYEQYF. The CDR3, as DNA: TGTGCCAGCAGCTCCGGGACAGGGAGAACCTTCGTCTACGAGCAGTACTTC.

This clonotype occurred a few times. V is TRBV12-3 or TRBV12-4 and J is TRBJ1-2; D remains ambiguous. With 6 bases removed from V and 2 bases from J, the gap between germline ends came to 7 bases. The CDR3 runs 12 residues. The CDR3 DNA sequence: TGTGCCAGCAGACCAGACAACTATGGCTACACCTTC. This gives the protein CASRPDNYGYTF.

This clonotype was recorded many times. One junction end disagrees with the germline gene, perhaps due to a read error. This chain uses TRBV7-2 with TRBJ2-7, with 8 bases aligning to TRBD2. This CDR3 spans 13 amino acids. Germline V gene data show CDR1 as SGHTA and CDR2 as FQGNSA. CDR3 in DNA: TGTGCCAGCAGCTTAGCGGTGGGGGGTAGCGGGACCTTC. As protein: CASSLAVGGSGTF. The full variable domain, in which reference TRBV7-2 and TRBJ2-7 provide the parts outside the CDR3, is GAGVSQSPSNKVTEKGKDVELRCDPISGHTALYWYRQSLGQGLEFLIYFQGNSAPDKSGLPSDRFSAERTGGSVSTLTIQRTQQEDSAVYLCASSLAVGGSGTFGPGTRLTVT.